This TCR beta chain came from a study of T cell responses to AZD1222 COVID-19 vaccine. Points from the study as a whole: Spike was spanned by vaccine-associated CD4 TCRs, with dominance at 160-218 and 743-854. Spike-specific TCR breadth and depth grew following two AZD1222 doses. Nearly half of the spike-specific TCRs reportedly recognize variant regions that carry no mutations. Most donors were white British, females outnumbered males, and clonal diversity was possibly underestimated.

On this clone: Antigen: not known.

CDR3 length: 13 residues. The V end lost 3 bases, the J end lost 4 bases, and 9 bases lay between the germline ends. Germline V gene data show CDR1 as MDHEN and CDR2 as SYDVKM. TCRdb's table, derived via immunoSEQ multiplex PCR, lists solely in-frame clones and lacks some. The repertoire holds roughly 100,000 clones, with 88% as singletons. Specimen: peripheral blood, collected on day 0 of AZD1222 vaccination. The receptor was derived from an adult in good health. The chain employs TRBV28 and TRBJ1-2; D gene ambiguous. CDR3 sequence reads: CASSLGRVYGYTF. The CDR3 DNA reads as TGTGCCAGCAGTTTGGGGAGGGTCTATGGCTACACCTTC.